One T cell receptor beta chain is described in this entry. Antigen: not known. A second PCR, run for roughly 7 to 11 cycles, used a sample-barcoded 5' primer plus a J-beta primer mix. One entry per CDR3 protein results from TCRdb running MiXCR on the 5' RACE reads. The sample lists about 1.4 million distinct CDR3 sequences, 45% to 70% occurring once. The sample belongs to a study of blood T cells in healthy people across ages. The study, taken as a whole, reports: Long-lived donors carried more naive CD4+ cells and greater diversity than aged donors.

J was trimmed by 5 bases and V by 0 bases; bases with no gene match: 8. CDR1 and CDR2 (germline): DFQATT, SNEGSKA (reference sequence). The CDR3 runs 16 residues. The J gene is TRBJ2-3, the V gene TRBV20-1; 10 bases match TRBD2. Material: blood. This clonotype was obtained from a young man in good health. Here the CDR3 reads CSARDTAGGPIDTQYF. The CDR3 coding sequence is TGCAGTGCTAGAGACACAGCGGGAGGGCCGATAGATACGCAGTATTTT.